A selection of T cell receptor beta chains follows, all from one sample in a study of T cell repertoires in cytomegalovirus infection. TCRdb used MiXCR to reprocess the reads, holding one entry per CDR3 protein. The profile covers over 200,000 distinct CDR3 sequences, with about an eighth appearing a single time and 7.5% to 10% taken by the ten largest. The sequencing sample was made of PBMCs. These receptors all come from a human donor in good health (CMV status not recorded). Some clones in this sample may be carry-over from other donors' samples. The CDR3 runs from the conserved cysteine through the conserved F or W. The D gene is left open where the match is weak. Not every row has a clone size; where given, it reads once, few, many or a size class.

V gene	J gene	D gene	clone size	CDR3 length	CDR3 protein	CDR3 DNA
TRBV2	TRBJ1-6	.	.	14	CASSVQGFNSPLHF	TGTGCCAGCAGTGTTCAGGGGTTTAATTCACCCCTCCACTTT
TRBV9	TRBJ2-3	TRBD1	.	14	CASSVTGGSDTQYF	TGTGCCAGCAGCGTAACAGGGGGGTCAGATACGCAGTATTTT
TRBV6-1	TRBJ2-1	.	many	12	CASTKKENEQFF	TGTGCCAGCACCAAGAAGGAAAATGAGCAGTTCTTC
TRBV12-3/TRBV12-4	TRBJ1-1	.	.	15	CASSSNNRDLLEAFF	TGTGCCAGCAGTTCAAATAACAGGGATCTCTTGGAAGCTTTCTTT
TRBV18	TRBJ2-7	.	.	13	CASSPSISYEQYF	TGTGCCAGCTCACCCTCAATCTCCTACGAGCAGTACTTC
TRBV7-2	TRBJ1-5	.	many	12	CASSLVNQPQHF	TGTGCCAGCAGCCTCGTTAATCAGCCCCAGCATTTT
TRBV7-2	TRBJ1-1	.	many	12	CASSTAVFEAFF	TGTGCCAGCAGCACGGCCGTCTTTGAAGCTTTCTTT
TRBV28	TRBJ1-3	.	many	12	CASSFSGNTIYF	TGTGCCAGCAGTTTCTCTGGAAACACCATATATTTT
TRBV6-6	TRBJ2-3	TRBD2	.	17	CASSFLPNSGSTDTQYF	TGTGCCAGCAGTTTCCTCCCGAATAGCGGGAGTACAGATACGCAGTATTTT
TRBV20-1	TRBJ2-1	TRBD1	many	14	CSASPGQGVGEQFF	TGCAGTGCCTCTCCGGGACAGGGGGTAGGTGAGCAGTTCTTC
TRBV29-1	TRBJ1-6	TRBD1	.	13	CSAGDRDNSPLHF	TGCAGCGCTGGGGACAGGGATAATTCACCCCTCCACTTT
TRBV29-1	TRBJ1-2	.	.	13	CSAKGYGNYGYTF	TGCAGCGCCAAGGGGTACGGAAACTATGGCTACACCTTC
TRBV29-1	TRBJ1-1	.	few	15	CSVGTYGTPNTEAFF	TGCAGCGTTGGGACCTATGGGACACCTAACACTGAAGCTTTCTTT
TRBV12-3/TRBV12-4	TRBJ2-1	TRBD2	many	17	CASSLAQGAGTYNEQFF	TGTGCCAGCAGTTTAGCGCAGGGAGCGGGGACTTACAATGAGCAGTTCTTC
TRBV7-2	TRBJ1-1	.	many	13	CASSLGFDTEAFF	TGTGCCAGCAGCTTAGGGTTTGACACTGAAGCTTTCTTT
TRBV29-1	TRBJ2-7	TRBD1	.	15	CSVHTLRDRSYEQYF	TGCAGCGTCCATACCCTCCGGGACAGGTCCTACGAGCAGTACTTC
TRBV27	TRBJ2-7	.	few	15	CASSQTGHLSYEQYF	TGTGCCAGCAGTCAAACGGGACACCTTTCTTACGAGCAGTACTTC
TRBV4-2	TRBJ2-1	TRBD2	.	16	CASSPGLAGDYNEQFF	TGTGCCAGCAGCCCGGGACTAGCGGGGGACTACAATGAGCAGTTCTTC
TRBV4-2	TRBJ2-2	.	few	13	CASSQAVAGELFF	TGTGCCAGCAGCCAAGCGGTGGCCGGGGAGCTGTTTTTT
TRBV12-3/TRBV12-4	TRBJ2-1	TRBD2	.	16	CASSLERGRSYNEQFF	TGTGCCAGCAGTTTAGAGCGGGGGCGCTCCTACAATGAGCAGTTCTTC
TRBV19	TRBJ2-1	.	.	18	CASSITPPSSSSYNEQFF	TGTGCCAGTAGTATCACCCCCCCTTCTTCAAGCTCCTACAATGAGCAGTTCTTC
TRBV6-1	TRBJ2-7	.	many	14	CASKSRPLSYEQYF	TGTGCCAGCAAGAGCCGTCCTCTCTCCTACGAGCAGTACTTC
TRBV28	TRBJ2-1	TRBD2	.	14	CASSLGTSGVEQFF	TGTGCCAGCAGTTTGGGGACTAGCGGGGTAGAGCAGTTCTTC
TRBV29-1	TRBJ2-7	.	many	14	CSVAPAGAGDEQYF	TGCAGCGTTGCCCCGGCCGGGGCGGGCGACGAGCAGTACTTC
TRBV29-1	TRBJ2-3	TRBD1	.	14	CSVLDRGSWDTQYF	TGCAGCGTCCTCGACAGGGGGTCGTGGGATACGCAGTATTTT
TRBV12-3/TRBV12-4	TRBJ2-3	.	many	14	CASRPGTNPDTQYF	TGTGCCAGCAGGCCCGGAACCAATCCAGATACGCAGTATTTT
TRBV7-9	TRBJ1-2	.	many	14	CASSLVSNRYGYTF	TGTGCCAGCAGCTTAGTATCCAACCGCTATGGCTACACCTTC